The text below deals with one T cell receptor beta chain. This sample stems from a study of blood T cell repertoires in COVID-19. Study details: Acute and convalescent COVID-19 samples came from the United States, Italy and Spain. Nucleic acid was either cDNA or gDNA, and it came from T cells, B-cell-depleted T cells, or PBMCs.

Original analysis: Amplification of reference gene primers provided the estimated nucleated cell counts. Repertoires were generated with immunoSEQ multiplex PCR, while TCRdb's copy carries only in-frame clones and drops some. V and J calls plus clone size are reproduced from that table; the DNA served to infer D and trimming. The sample has 200,000 to 250,000 clones, roughly 90% seen once. The CDR3 length is 15 residues. Germline-derived CDR1 and CDR2 are SGHDN and FVKESK. V lost 6 bases to trimming and J lost 3 bases; unmatched junction nucleotides: 7. The receptor was derived from a man in his sixties or seventies with acute or convalescent COVID-19. J is TRBJ2-3 and V is TRBV14; 9 bases fit TRBD2. What was sequenced was peripheral blood. This CDR3 is CASSFFSGSTDTQYF. The CDR3 region has the DNA TGTGCCAGCAGTTTTTTTAGCGGGAGTACAGATACGCAGTATTTT.